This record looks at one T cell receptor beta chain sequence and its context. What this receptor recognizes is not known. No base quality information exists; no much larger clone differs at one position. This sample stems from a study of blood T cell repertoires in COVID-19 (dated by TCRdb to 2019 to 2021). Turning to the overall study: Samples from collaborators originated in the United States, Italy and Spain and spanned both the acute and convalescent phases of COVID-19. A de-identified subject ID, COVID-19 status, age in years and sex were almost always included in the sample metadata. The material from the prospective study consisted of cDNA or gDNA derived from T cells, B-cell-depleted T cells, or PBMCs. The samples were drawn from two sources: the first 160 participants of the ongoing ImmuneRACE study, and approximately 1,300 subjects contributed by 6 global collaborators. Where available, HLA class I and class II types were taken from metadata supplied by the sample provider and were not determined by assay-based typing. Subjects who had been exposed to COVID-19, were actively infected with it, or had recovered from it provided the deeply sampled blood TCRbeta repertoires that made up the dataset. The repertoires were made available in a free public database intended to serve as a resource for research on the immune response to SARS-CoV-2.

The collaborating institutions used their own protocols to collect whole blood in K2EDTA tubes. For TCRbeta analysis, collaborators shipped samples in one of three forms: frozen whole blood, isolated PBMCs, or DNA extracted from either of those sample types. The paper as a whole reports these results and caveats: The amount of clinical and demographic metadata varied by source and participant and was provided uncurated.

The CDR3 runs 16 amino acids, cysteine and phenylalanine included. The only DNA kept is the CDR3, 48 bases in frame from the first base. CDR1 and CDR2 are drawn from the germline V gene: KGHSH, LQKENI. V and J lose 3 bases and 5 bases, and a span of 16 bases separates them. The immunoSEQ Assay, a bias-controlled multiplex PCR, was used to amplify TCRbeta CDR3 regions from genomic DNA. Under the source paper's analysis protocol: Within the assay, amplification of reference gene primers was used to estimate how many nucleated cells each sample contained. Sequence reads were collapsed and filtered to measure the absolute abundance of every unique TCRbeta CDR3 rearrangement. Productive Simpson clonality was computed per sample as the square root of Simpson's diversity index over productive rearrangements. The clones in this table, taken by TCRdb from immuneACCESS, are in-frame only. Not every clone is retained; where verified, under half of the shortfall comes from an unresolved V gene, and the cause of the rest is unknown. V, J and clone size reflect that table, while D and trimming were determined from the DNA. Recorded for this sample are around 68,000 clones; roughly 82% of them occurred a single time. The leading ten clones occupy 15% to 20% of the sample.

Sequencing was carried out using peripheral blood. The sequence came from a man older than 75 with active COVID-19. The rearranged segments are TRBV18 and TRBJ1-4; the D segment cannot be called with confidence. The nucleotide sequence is TGTGCCAGCTCACCCCCCTCAAAAGGGAGCAATGAAAAACTGTTTTTT. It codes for CASSPPSKGSNEKLFF. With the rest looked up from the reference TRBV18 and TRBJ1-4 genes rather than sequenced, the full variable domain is NAGVMQNPRHLVRRRGQEARLRCSPMKGHSHVYWYRQLPEEGLKFMVYLQKENIIDESGMPKERFSAEFPKEGPSILRIQQVVRGDSAAYFCASSPPSKGSNEKLFFGSGTQLSVL.